The next 31 T cell receptor beta chains were all read from a single sample in a study of blood T cell repertoires in COVID-19. The repertoire was sequenced with immunoSEQ multiplex PCR; TCRdb's copy has only in-frame clones and lacks some. This table holds under 85,000 clones, approximately 85% found once. The sequenced sample consisted of peripheral blood. These receptors were collected from an elderly man with acute or convalescent COVID-19.

The chain couples TRBV19 to TRBJ2-7, with D possibly TRBD1 on 7 matching bases. Between the trimmed V and J ends, which lost 8 bases and 4 bases, there was a span of 12 bases. The CDR3 runs 12 residues. Germline V gene data show CDR1 as LNHDA and CDR2 as SQIVND (reference sequence). CDR3 sequence: CASGRGVYEQYF. Written as DNA, the CDR3 is TGTGCCAGTGGCAGGGGGGTTTACGAGCAGTACTTC.

This chain connects TRBV6-5 to TRBJ2-5; 8 nucleotides agree with TRBD2. The V gene end was trimmed by 2 bases and the J gene end by 1 base; junction bases not matched to a gene: 3. The CDR3 has 15 residues. Germline V gives CDR1 MNHEY, CDR2 SVGAGI. CDR3 in amino acids: CASSYGTRFQETQYF. The CDR3 coding sequence is TGTGCCAGCAGTTACGGGACTAGGTTCCAAGAGACCCAGTACTTC.

This sequence joins TRBV7-9 and TRBJ2-3; D gene uncertain. Per the germline V gene, CDR1 is SEHNR and CDR2 is FQNEAQ (reference sequence). Deletions cut 2 bases from V and 4 bases from J, with 10 bases between. The CDR3 is 14 residues long. CDR3 in amino acids: CASSLSRGPDTQYF. CDR3 sequence (DNA): TGTGCCAGCAGCTTATCGCGAGGCCCAGATACGCAGTATTTT. Full variable domain (missing parts from reference TRBV7-9 and TRBJ2-3): DTGVSQNPRHKITKRGQNVTFRCDPISEHNRLYWYRQTLGQGPEFLTYFQNEAQLEKSRLLSDRFSAERPKGSFSTLEIQRTEQGDSAMYLCASSLSRGPDTQYFGPGTRLTVL.

The rearrangement links TRBV2 to TRBJ1-5; D ambiguous. The CDR3 sequence is 14 residues long. The germline V and J ends were trimmed by 3 bases and 3 bases, with 9 bases remaining between them. From germline, CDR1 is SNHLY and CDR2 FYNNEI. As DNA, the CDR3 is TGTGCCAGCAGTGACAGTTGGGCCAATCAGCCCCAGCATTTT. Amino acid sequence: CASSDSWANQPQHF. Full variable domain (missing parts from reference TRBV2 and TRBJ1-5): EPEVTQTPSHQVTQMGQEVILRCVPISNHLYFYWYRQILGQKVEFLVSFYNNEISEKSEIFDDQFSVERPDGSNFTLKIRSTKLEDSAMYFCASSDSWANQPQHFGDGTRLSIL.

This chain links TRBV7-9 with TRBJ1-1, with TRBD1 matching 9 bases. The CDR3 contains 14 residues. Germline V lookup: CDR1 SEHNR, CDR2 FQNEAQ (reference sequence). The DNA of the CDR3 is TGTGCTACGCCGGGACAGGGTTTTGACACTGAAGCTTTCTTT. Its protein is CATPGQGFDTEAFF.

The chain employs TRBV24-1 and TRBJ1-1; TRBD1 matches 11 bases. Looked up from germline, CDR1 is KGHDR and CDR2 is SFDVKD. The CDR3 is 17 residues long. Trimming at V came to 4 bases and at J to 2 bases, leaving 8 bases not matched to a gene. Written as DNA, the CDR3 is TGTGCCACCAGTGAAAGGGGACAGGGGGGCCACAACACTGAAGCTTTCTTT. This sequence encodes CATSERGQGGHNTEAFF.

The V and J genes are TRBV11-2 and TRBJ2-2; D is unclear. V lost 0 bases to trimming and J lost 8 bases, with 13 bases between them. CDR1 is SGHAT, CDR2 FQNNGV, per germline. CDR3 length: 15 amino acids. For the CDR3, the DNA is TGTGCCAGCAGCTTAGATCATTATGGCTTAGGGGAGCTGTTTTTT. This sequence encodes CASSLDHYGLGELFF.

The chain couples TRBV5-1 to TRBJ2-7; D is unresolved. Germline values: CDR1 SGHRS, CDR2 YFSETQ. Between the trimmed V and J ends, which lost 0 bases and 2 bases, there was a span of 9 bases. This CDR3 has 14 amino acids. This CDR3 reads CASSLVDIPYEQYF. The CDR3 DNA sequence: TGCGCCAGCAGCTTGGTAGACATCCCCTACGAGCAGTACTTC.

V is TRBV29-1 and J is TRBJ2-7; 8 bases agree with TRBD1. From germline, CDR1 is SQVTM and CDR2 ANQGSEA. Trimming removed 4 bases from V and 4 bases from J; junction bases left unmatched: 6. This CDR3 region has 13 residues. The CDR3 bases are TGCAGCGTTGGAGGACAGGGAAAATACGAGCAGTACTTC. Its protein product is CSVGGQGKYEQYF.

This chain joins TRBV5-3 and TRBJ2-3; 8 bases fit TRBD2. TRBV5-3 qualifies as an ORF whose function is uncertain. This CDR3 comprises 17 residues. J lost 2 bases, V lost 4 bases, and 12 bases had no gene match. CDR3 coding DNA: TGTGCCAGAAGCGACTTCTTAGCGGGGCCGCTCACAGATACGCAGTATTTT. This sequence encodes CARSDFLAGPLTDTQYF.

CDR3 residues: CASSLVATGHNYGYTF. The CDR3 DNA follows: TGTGCCAGCAGCTTAGTTGCAACGGGACACAACTATGGCTACACCTTC. The J gene is TRBJ1-2, the V gene TRBV7-2; weak D call: TRBD1 (6 bases). The germline V and J ends were trimmed by 1 base and 2 bases, with 14 bases remaining between them. Germline-derived CDR1 and CDR2 are SGHTA and FQGNSA. The CDR3 contains 16 residues.

The J gene is TRBJ1-3, the V gene TRBV7-2, with unresolved D. Germline V gene lookup returns CDR1 SGHTA and CDR2 FQGNSA. This CDR3 region has 14 residues. V was cut by 2 bases and J by 4 bases, with 9 bases left in between. The CDR3 loop is CASSLMESGNTIYF. The CDR3 DNA is TGTGCCAGCAGCTTAATGGAGTCCGGAAACACCATATATTTT.

The chain is built from TRBV9 and TRBJ2-5, with D possibly TRBD1 on 5 matching bases. This CDR3 has 12 amino acids. The V end was cut by 0 bases, the J end by 7 bases, with 7 bases between. The germline CDR1 and CDR2 sequences are SGDLS and YYNGEE. This CDR3 is CASSVDRGTQYF. Written as DNA, the CDR3 is TGTGCCAGCAGCGTAGATAGGGGGACCCAGTACTTC.

This chain uses TRBV4-1 with TRBJ2-1; tentatively, D is TRBD2 (5 bases). Trimming removed 2 bases from V and 0 bases from J, with 11 bases in between. The CDR3 has 16 amino acids. Germline V gene sequence: CDR1 MGHRA, CDR2 YSYEKL. DNA of the CDR3: TGCGCCAGCAGCCAAATAGCGTGGAGCTCCTACAATGAGCAGTTCTTC. It specifies CASSQIAWSSYNEQFF.

This clone was seen a few times. This chain joins TRBV12-3 or TRBV12-4 and TRBJ2-2; perhaps TRBD2 as D (5 bases). This CDR3 comprises 11 residues. Trimming removed 7 bases at V and 8 bases at J, with 8 bases between. The CDR3 coding sequence is TGTGCCAGCACCCGGAGGGGGGAGCTGTTTTTT. Protein: CASTRRGELFF.

This clone was observed a handful of times. V and J are TRBV2 and TRBJ2-7; D call uncertain. Germline CDR1 is SNHLY and CDR2 is FYNNEI. This CDR3 has 11 residues. The V and J ends lost 6 bases and 2 bases respectively, with 5 bases between them. The CDR3 region is CASRFAYEQYF. In DNA, the CDR3 is TGTGCCAGCAGATTCGCCTACGAGCAGTACTTC.

The rearrangement uses TRBV4-3 and TRBJ1-4, with D maybe TRBD1 (6 bases). The CDR3 extends over 15 amino acids. The V end was cut by 0 bases, the J end by 1 base, with 6 bases between. Germline values: CDR1 LGHNA, CDR2 YSLEER. The CDR3: CASSQDRGTNEKLFF. The CDR3 region has the DNA TGCGCCAGCAGCCAAGACAGGGGAACTAATGAAAAACTGTTTTTT.

The chain is built from TRBV4-2 and TRBJ1-3; TRBD1 aligns across 9 bases. Germline lookup yields CDR1 LGHNA and CDR2 YNFKEQ. Germline trimming cut 0 bases from V and 6 bases from J; bases unmatched to any gene: 9. This CDR3 comprises 17 residues. CDR3 DNA sequence: TGTGCCAGCAGCCAAGAAGGGATTGGGACAGGGCTAAACACCATATATTTT. Its protein product is CASSQEGIGTGLNTIYF.

The chain couples TRBV5-1 to TRBJ2-3; 12 positions match TRBD2. This CDR3 is built from 18 residues. The junction had 8 bases not matched to a gene; V was cut back by 3 bases and J by 0 bases. Per the germline V gene, CDR1 is SGHRS and CDR2 is YFSETQ. The CDR3 spells CASSSGLAGIKSTDTQYF. The CDR3 DNA is TGCGCCAGCAGCTCCGGACTAGCGGGAATTAAAAGCACAGATACGCAGTATTTT.

This clone was seen only once. V is TRBV7-2 and J is TRBJ2-6, with 9 bases matching TRBD2. V was clipped by 9 bases and J by 0 bases; unmatched bases: 6. Per the germline V gene, CDR1 is SGHTA and CDR2 is FQGNSA. CDR3 length: 16 residues. The CDR3 nucleotides are TGTGCCAGTGCACTAGCGGGTCCCTCTGGGGCCAACGTCCTGACTTTC. Its translation is CASALAGPSGANVLTF.

The sample holds one count of this clone. This chain uses TRBV18 with TRBJ1-5; D gene unclear. Germline CDR1 KGHSH, CDR2 LQKENI. CDR3 length: 13 residues. V lost 3 bases and J 4 bases, leaving 7 bases between the germline ends. The CDR3 DNA reads TGTGCCAGCTCACCTGGCGGGAATCAGCCCCAGCATTTT. As protein: CASSPGGNQPQHF.

The chain combines TRBV6-5 with TRBJ1-5; D uncertain. The V and J ends lost 4 bases and 6 bases respectively, with 13 bases between them. Germline CDR1 reads MNHEY; CDR2 reads SVGAGI. The CDR3 length is 14 residues. CDR3 coding DNA: TGTGCCAGCAGTTTCCGACAAAGTACTCAGCCCCAGCATTTT. Its translation is CASSFRQSTQPQHF.

A few counts support this clone. V usage is TRBV4-2 and J usage is TRBJ2-5, with 7 bases lining up with TRBD2. V was clipped by 1 base and J by 7 bases; unmatched bases: 9. This CDR3 is 15 amino acids long. CDR1 and CDR2 from the germline V gene are LGHNA and YNFKEQ. CDR3 loop: CASSQVTSEWGTQYF. CDR3 nucleotide sequence: TGTGCCAGCAGCCAAGTTACTAGCGAATGGGGGACCCAGTACTTC.

This clone was observed a handful of times. This chain links TRBV30 with TRBJ1-6; 7 nucleotides align to TRBD1. CDR3 length equals 14 residues. The J segment lost 5 bases and the V segment lost 4 bases, leaving 5 bases of the junction unmatched. Germline CDR1 reads GTSNPN; CDR2 reads SVGIG (reference sequence). The CDR3: CAWTAGQNNSPLHF. CDR3 coding DNA: TGTGCCTGGACCGCGGGACAGAATAATTCACCCCTCCACTTT.

V and J are TRBV14 and TRBJ2-3; 7 nucleotides agree with TRBD2. Germline assignment: CDR1 SGHDN and CDR2 FVKESK. The CDR3 sequence is 15 residues long. V shed 4 bases and J 0 bases; nucleotides not matched to a gene: 4. CDR3 bases: TGTGCCAGCAGCCCATTGACTAGCAGCACAGATACGCAGTATTTT. The encoded protein is CASSPLTSSTDTQYF.

This chain uses TRBV27 with TRBJ2-7, with 7 bases aligning to TRBD1. V dropped 6 bases and J dropped 5; count of bases not matched to a gene: 7. The CDR3 spans 13 residues. CDR1 MNHEY and CDR2 SMNVEV come from the germline V gene (reference sequence). Here the CDR3 reads CASSLTGTNEQYF. The DNA of the CDR3 is TGTGCCAGCAGCCTGACAGGGACGAACGAGCAGTACTTC.

The CDR3 sequence: CASSEVQGADTGELFF. The CDR3 region has the DNA TGCGCCAGCAGTGAGGTACAGGGGGCGGACACCGGGGAGCTGTTTTTT. V gene TRBV10-1 combines with J gene TRBJ2-2; TRBD1 aligns across 9 bases. This CDR3 is 16 amino acids long. V gave up 2 bases and J gave up 3 bases; unmatched junction bases: 4. CDR1 and CDR2 (germline): WNHNN, SYGVQD (reference sequence).

The chain carries TRBV4-2 and TRBJ1-1; D gene uncertain. This CDR3 has 18 residues. Between the trimmed V and J ends, which lost 4 bases and 1 base, there was a span of 22 bases. Germline V lookup: CDR1 LGHNA, CDR2 YNFKEQ. The CDR3: CASSLRIPGVTQNTEAFF. The CDR3 coding sequence is TGTGCCAGCAGCCTGCGAATCCCCGGGGTCACCCAGAACACTGAAGCTTTCTTT.

This chain's CDR3 is CASSQWGGFQPQHF. CDR3 bases: TGTGCCAGCAGCCAATGGGGGGGCTTTCAGCCCCAGCATTTT. The rearrangement joins TRBV7-2 to TRBJ1-5; perhaps TRBD1 as D (6 bases). V was trimmed by 5 bases and J by 6 bases, leaving 14 bases between them. This CDR3 is 14 amino acids long. Germline loops: CDR1 SGHTA, CDR2 FQGNSA.

The chain combines TRBV10-1 with TRBJ2-2; D call uncertain. This CDR3 region has 13 residues. The germline CDR1 and CDR2 sequences are WNHNN and SYGVQD (reference sequence). With 3 bases removed from V and 6 bases from J, the gap between germline ends came to 8 bases. In nucleotides, the CDR3 is TGCGCCAGCAGTGATTCAGGCTCCGGGGAGCTGTTTTTT. It specifies CASSDSGSGELFF.

The CDR3 is CASGLVTGDSNQPQHF. The CDR3 coding sequence is TGTGCTAGTGGTTTGGTCACAGGGGACTCAAATCAGCCCCAGCATTTT. The J gene is TRBJ1-5, the V gene TRBV12-5; 7 bases are shared with TRBD1. In germline, CDR1 is LGHNT, CDR2 FRNRAP. Trimming at V came to 0 bases and at J to 4 bases, leaving 6 bases not matched to a gene. This CDR3 has 16 amino acids.